This TCR beta chain was recovered during a study of Ad26.COV2.S vaccination and SARS-CoV-2 variants. At the level of the study: Enrolled in COV1001, the donor was in the Ad26.COV2.S trial arm, which received the vaccine.

Treatment specified: around 19 received Ad26.COV2.S at low or high dose, single or two shots; about five received placebo; per-sample allocation not given. Collection of the samples took place on day 63 after the first injection of vaccine or placebo. This Boston cohort included adults aged 18-55 years. The CDR3 covers 13 residues. V gave up 5 bases and J gave up 7 bases, with 11 bases separating them. Method: immunoSEQ multiplex PCR; TCRdb's copy keeps in-frame clones and lacks some. In the table there are around 300,000 clones, approximately 90% of which are singletons. The chain couples TRBV12-3 or TRBV12-4 to TRBJ1-4; no definite D call. Sequenced here: peripheral blood, sampled in a trial of Ad26.COV2.S vaccine versus placebo. The source of this sequence is a person aged 18-60 years who received the Ad26.COV2.S COVID-19 vaccine or a placebo. The chain's CDR3 is CASSTPVGEKLFF. The CDR3 coding sequence is TGTGCCAGCAGTACCCCGGTGGGTGAAAAACTGTTTTTT.